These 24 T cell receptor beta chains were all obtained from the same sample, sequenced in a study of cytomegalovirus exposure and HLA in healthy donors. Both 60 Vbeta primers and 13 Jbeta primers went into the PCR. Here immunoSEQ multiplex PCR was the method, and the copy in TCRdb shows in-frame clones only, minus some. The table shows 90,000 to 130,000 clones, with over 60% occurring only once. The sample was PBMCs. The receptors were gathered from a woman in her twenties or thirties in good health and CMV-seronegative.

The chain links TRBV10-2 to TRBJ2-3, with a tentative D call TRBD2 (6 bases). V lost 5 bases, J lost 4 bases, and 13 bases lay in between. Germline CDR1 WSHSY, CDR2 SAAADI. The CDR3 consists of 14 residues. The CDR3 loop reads CASSLALASDTQYF. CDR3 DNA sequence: TGCGCCAGCAGTCTCGCACTAGCTTCAGATACGCAGTATTTT.

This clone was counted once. The CDR3 nucleotides read TGTGCCAGCAGCTTAGCAGAGAGCTCCTACAATGAGCAGTTCTTC. Its translation: CASSLAESSYNEQFF. The chain recombines TRBV7-6 with TRBJ2-1, with D uncertain. In germline, CDR1 is SGHVS, CDR2 FNYEAQ. CDR3 length: 15 residues. The V end was cut by 0 bases, the J end by 0 bases, with 6 bases between.

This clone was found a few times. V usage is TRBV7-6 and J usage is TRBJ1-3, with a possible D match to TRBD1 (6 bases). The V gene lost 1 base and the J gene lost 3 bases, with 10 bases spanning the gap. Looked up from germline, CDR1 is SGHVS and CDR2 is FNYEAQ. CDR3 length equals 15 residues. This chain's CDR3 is CASSLGTGRGNTIYF. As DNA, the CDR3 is TGTGCCAGCAGCTTAGGCACAGGGCGTGGAAACACCATATATTTT.

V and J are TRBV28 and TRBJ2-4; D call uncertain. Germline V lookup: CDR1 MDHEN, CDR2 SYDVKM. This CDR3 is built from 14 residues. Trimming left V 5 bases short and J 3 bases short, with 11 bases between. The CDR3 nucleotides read TGTGCCAGCAGTCCCCAACAAAGCAAAAACATTCAGTACTTC. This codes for CASSPQQSKNIQYF.

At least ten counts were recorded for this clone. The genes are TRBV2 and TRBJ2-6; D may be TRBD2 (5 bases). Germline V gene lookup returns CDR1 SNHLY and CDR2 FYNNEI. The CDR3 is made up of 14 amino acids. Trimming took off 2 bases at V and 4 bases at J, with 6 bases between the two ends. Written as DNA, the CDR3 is TGTGCCAGCAGTGAACGGGAAGGGGCCAACGTCCTGACTTTC. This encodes CASSEREGANVLTF.

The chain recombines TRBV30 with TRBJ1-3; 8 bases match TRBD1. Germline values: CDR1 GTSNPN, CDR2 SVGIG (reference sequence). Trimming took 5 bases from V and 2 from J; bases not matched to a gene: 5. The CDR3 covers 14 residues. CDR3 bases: TGTGCCTGGGGGACAGGAACGACTGGAAACACCATATATTTT. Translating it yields CAWGTGTTGNTIYF.

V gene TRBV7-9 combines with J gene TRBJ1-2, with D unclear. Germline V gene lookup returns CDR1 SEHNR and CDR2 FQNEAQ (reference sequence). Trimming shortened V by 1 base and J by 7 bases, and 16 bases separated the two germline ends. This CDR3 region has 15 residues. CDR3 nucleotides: TGTGCCAGCAGCTTAGACTTGGTTTATGGTTTTGGCTACACCTTC. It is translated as CASSLDLVYGFGYTF.

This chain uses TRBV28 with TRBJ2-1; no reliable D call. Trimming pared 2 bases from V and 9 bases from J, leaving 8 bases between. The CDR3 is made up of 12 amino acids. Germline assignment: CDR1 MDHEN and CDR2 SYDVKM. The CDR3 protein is CASSLVAGEQFF. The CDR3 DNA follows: TGTGCCAGCAGTTTAGTAGCCGGTGAGCAGTTCTTC.

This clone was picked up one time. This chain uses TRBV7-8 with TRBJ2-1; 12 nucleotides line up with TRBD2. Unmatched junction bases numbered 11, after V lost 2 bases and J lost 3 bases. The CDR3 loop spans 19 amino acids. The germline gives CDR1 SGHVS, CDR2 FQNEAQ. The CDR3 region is CASSLSLAGGHRFYNEQFF. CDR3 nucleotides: TGTGCCAGCAGCTTAAGCCTAGCGGGAGGGCATAGATTCTACAATGAGCAGTTCTTC.

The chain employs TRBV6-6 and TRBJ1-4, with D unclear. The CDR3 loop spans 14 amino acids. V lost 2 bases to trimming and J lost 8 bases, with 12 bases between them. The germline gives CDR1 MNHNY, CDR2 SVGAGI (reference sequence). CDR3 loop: CASSYTETREKLFF. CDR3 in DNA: TGTGCCAGCAGTTACACCGAAACTCGCGAAAAACTGTTTTTT.

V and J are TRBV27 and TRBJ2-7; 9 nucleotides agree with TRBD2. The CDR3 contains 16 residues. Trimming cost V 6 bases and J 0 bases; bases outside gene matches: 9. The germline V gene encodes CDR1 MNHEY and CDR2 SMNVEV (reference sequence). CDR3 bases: TGTGCCAGCAGCCGTCTAAAGGGACTAGCCTCCTACGAGCAGTACTTC. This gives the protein CASSRLKGLASYEQYF.

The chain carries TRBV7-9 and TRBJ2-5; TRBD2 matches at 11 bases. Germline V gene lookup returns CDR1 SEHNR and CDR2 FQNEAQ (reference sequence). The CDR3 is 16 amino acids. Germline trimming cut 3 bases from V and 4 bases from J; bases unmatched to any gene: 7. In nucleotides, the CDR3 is TGTGCCAGCAGCTTTGTAGCGGGAGGGCCGGGAGAGACCCAGTACTTC. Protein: CASSFVAGGPGETQYF.

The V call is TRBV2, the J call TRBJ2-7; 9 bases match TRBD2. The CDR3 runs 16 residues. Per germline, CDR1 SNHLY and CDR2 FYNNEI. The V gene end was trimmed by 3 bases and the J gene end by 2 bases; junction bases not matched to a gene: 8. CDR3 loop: CASSDPTSGRTYEQYF. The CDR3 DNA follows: TGTGCCAGCAGTGATCCCACTAGCGGGCGAACCTACGAGCAGTACTTC.

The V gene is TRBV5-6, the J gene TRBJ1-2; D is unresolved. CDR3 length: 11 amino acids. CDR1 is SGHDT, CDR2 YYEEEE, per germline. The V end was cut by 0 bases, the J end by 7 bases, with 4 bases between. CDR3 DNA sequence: TGTGCCAGCAGCTTGGCGGGTGGCTACACCTTC. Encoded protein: CASSLAGGYTF. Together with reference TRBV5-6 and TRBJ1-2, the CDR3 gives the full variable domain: DAGVTQSPTHLIKTRGQQVTLRCSPKSGHDTVSWYQQALGQGPQFIFQYYEEEERQRGNFPDRFSGHQFPNYSSELNVNALLLGDSALYLCASSLAGGYTFGSGTRLTVV.

This chain's CDR3 is CASRRVEQYF. The DNA of the CDR3 is TGTGCCAGCAGACGGGTGGAGCAGTACTTC. The chain couples TRBV28 to TRBJ2-7; D is undetermined. The ends were cut back, 6 bases at V and 7 bases at J, with 7 bases in the middle. The CDR3 sequence is 10 residues long. The germline V gene encodes CDR1 MDHEN and CDR2 SYDVKM.

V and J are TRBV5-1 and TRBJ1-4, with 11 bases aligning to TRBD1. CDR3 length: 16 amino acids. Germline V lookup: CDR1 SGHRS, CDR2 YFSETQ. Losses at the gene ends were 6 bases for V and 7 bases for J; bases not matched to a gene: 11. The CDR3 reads CASMEVDRGLFEKLFF. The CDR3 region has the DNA TGCGCCAGCATGGAAGTGGACAGGGGGCTGTTTGAAAAACTGTTTTTT.

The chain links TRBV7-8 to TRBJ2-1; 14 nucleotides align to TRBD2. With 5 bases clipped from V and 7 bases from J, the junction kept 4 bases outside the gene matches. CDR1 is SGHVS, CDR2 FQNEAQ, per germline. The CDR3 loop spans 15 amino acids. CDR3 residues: CASSHGTSGSNEQFF. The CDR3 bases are TGTGCCAGCAGCCATGGGACTAGCGGGAGTAATGAGCAGTTCTTC.

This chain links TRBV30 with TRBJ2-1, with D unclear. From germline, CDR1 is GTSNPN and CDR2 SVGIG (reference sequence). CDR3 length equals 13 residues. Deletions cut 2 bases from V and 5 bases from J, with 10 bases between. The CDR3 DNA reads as TGTGCCTGGAGTATGCTAAGCCACAATGAGCAGTTCTTC. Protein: CAWSMLSHNEQFF.

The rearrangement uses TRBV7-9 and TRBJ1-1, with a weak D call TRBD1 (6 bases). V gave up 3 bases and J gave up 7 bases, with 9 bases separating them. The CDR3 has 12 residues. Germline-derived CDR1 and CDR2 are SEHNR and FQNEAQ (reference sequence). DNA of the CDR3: TGTGCCAGCAGCTTTGGACAGCTTGAAGCTTTCTTT. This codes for CASSFGQLEAFF.

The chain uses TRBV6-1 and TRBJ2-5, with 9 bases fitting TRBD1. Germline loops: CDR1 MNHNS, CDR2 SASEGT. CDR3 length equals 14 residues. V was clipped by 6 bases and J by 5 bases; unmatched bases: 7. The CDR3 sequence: CASRAQGAGETQYF. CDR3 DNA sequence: TGTGCCAGCAGAGCACAGGGGGCGGGTGAGACCCAGTACTTC.

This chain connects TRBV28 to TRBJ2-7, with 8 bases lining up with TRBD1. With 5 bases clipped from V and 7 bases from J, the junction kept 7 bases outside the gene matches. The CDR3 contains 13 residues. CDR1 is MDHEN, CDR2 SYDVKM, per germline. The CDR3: CASSPETGEEQYF. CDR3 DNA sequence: TGTGCCAGCAGTCCTGAGACAGGGGAAGAGCAGTACTTC.

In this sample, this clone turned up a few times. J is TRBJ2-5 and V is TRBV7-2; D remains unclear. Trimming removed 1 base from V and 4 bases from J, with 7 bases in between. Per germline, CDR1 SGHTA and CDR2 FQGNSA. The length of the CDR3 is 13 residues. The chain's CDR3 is CASSLDLRETQYF. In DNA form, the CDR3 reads TGTGCCAGCAGCTTAGATCTGAGAGAGACCCAGTACTTC.

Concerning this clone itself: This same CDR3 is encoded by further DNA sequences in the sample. In nucleotides, the CDR3 is TGTGCCAGCAGTCCGCGGGGGACTGAAGCTTTCTTT. Translation: CASSPRGTEAFF. The chain uses TRBV28 and TRBJ1-1, with D perhaps matching TRBD1 (5 bases). Trimming pared 5 bases from V and 5 bases from J, leaving 9 bases between. Germline V gives CDR1 MDHEN, CDR2 SYDVKM. This CDR3 comprises 12 residues.

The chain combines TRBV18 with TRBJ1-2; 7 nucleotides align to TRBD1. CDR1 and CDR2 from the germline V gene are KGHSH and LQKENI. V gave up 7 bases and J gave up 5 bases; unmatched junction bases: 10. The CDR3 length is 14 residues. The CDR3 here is CASFSTGIMYGYTF. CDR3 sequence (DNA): TGTGCCAGCTTCTCGACAGGGATTATGTATGGCTACACCTTC. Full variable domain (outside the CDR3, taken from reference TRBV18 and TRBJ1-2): NAGVMQNPRHLVRRRGQEARLRCSPMKGHSHVYWYRQLPEEGLKFMVYLQKENIIDESGMPKERFSAEFPKEGPSILRIQQVVRGDSAAYFCASFSTGIMYGYTFGSGTRLTVV.